Presented here are 20 T cell receptor beta chains from one specimen sequenced in a study of cytomegalovirus exposure and HLA in healthy donors. This table comes from immunoSEQ multiplex PCR, and its TCRdb copy is limited to in-frame clones, with some not included. The sample contains roughly 150,000 clones, approximately 86% of which appear only once. Sequencing was performed on PBMCs. These receptors all come from a young woman in good health and CMV-seronegative.

V and J are TRBV6-1 and TRBJ2-1, with 9 bases aligning to TRBD2. CDR3 length: 15 amino acids. V lost 1 base to trimming and J lost 6 bases; unmatched junction nucleotides: 4. Germline values: CDR1 MNHNS, CDR2 SASEGT. The CDR3 loop reads CASSEGLAGLNEQFF. In DNA form, the CDR3 reads TGTGCCAGCAGTGAAGGCCTAGCGGGGCTCAATGAGCAGTTCTTC.

Here the CDR3 reads CASSTTGVGNTIYF. The DNA for the CDR3 is TGTGCCAGCAGCACAACAGGGGTTGGAAACACCATATATTTT. The V gene is TRBV27, the J gene TRBJ1-3; 7 bases align to TRBD1. This CDR3 contains 14 residues. Trimming cost V 6 bases and J 3 bases; bases outside gene matches: 5. Germline CDR1 and CDR2: MNHEY and SMNVEV (reference sequence).

The chain is built from TRBV5-8 and TRBJ2-7; D may be TRBD2 (6 bases). The V end lost 4 bases, the J end lost 4 bases, and 18 bases lay between the germline ends. The CDR3 is 15 amino acids. Germline V lookup: CDR1 SGHTS, CDR2 YDEGEE. The DNA of the CDR3 is TGTGCCAGCAGCGAAACCCGGGACTCCCGGTACGAGCAGTACTTC. Protein: CASSETRDSRYEQYF.

The genes are TRBV4-1 and TRBJ1-1, with 9 bases lining up with TRBD1. Germline lookup yields CDR1 MGHRA and CDR2 YSYEKL. CDR3 length: 14 amino acids. The V segment lost 6 bases and the J segment 7 bases; nucleotides outside the gene matches: 9. The CDR3 region has the DNA TGCGCCAGCAGTCTTACACAGGGGGCAGGTGAAGCTTTCTTT. Protein: CASSLTQGAGEAFF.

This chain connects TRBV5-4 to TRBJ2-2; 10 bases agree with TRBD2. Unmatched junction bases numbered 5, after V lost 2 bases and J lost 7 bases. The CDR3 totals 15 residues. Germline V gene sequence: CDR1 SGHNT, CDR2 YYREEE (reference sequence). The CDR3 reads CASSFTSGTGGELFF. The CDR3 nucleotides are TGTGCCAGCAGCTTTACTAGCGGGACGGGCGGGGAGCTGTTTTTT.

The rearrangement links TRBV9 to TRBJ1-3; 7 bases are a match to TRBD1. In germline, CDR1 is SGDLS, CDR2 YYNGEE. Trimming took 2 bases from V and 4 from J; bases not matched to a gene: 9. The CDR3 length is 16 residues. The CDR3 DNA follows: TGTGCCAGCAGCGTTGCTCAGGGGGGAGAAGGAAACACCATATATTTT. Translated, it gives CASSVAQGGEGNTIYF.

The CDR3 is CASSQELGGLQETQYF. The CDR3 DNA sequence: TGCGCCAGCAGCCAAGAACTAGGCGGACTCCAAGAGACCCAGTACTTC. V usage is TRBV4-3 and J usage is TRBJ2-5; D is perhaps TRBD2 (5 bases). The length of the CDR3 is 16 residues. CDR1 and CDR2 from the germline V gene are LGHNA and YSLEER. V shed 0 bases and J shed 1 base, with 12 bases lying between them.

The J gene is TRBJ1-2, the V gene TRBV4-1, with D hard to call. The ends were cut back, 1 base at V and 3 bases at J, with 15 bases in the middle. CDR1 is MGHRA, CDR2 YSYEKL, per germline. This CDR3 contains 16 residues. In nucleotides, the CDR3 is TGCGCCAGCAGCCAAGTTATCACAATAGGAGACTATGGCTACACCTTC. It is translated as CASSQVITIGDYGYTF.

The gene calls are TRBV9 and TRBJ2-3; D is unresolved. Trimming left V 4 bases short and J 8 bases short, with 11 bases between. Germline assignment: CDR1 SGDLS and CDR2 YYNGEE. CDR3 length equals 12 residues. The CDR3 region has the DNA TGTGCCAGCAGCCCCGGCGGCTTTACGCAGTATTTT. This translates into CASSPGGFTQYF.

V usage is TRBV12-5 and J usage is TRBJ2-7; 7 nucleotides agree with TRBD1. V was pared by 4 bases and J by 4 bases, with 1 base of the junction left unmatched. The CDR3 loop spans 12 amino acids. Germline V gene sequence: CDR1 LGHNT, CDR2 FRNRAP. CDR3: CASGWDSYEQYF. The DNA for the CDR3 is TGTGCTAGTGGTTGGGACAGTTACGAGCAGTACTTC.

This chain uses TRBV9 with TRBJ2-1; 15 bases map to TRBD2. Germline assignment: CDR1 SGDLS and CDR2 YYNGEE. There are 18 residues in the CDR3. The V segment lost 0 bases and the J segment 7 bases; nucleotides outside the gene matches: 8. In DNA form, the CDR3 reads TGTGCCAGCAGCGTAGCTGTGAGGACTAGCGGGAGGGGTAATGAGCAGTTCTTC. This gives the protein CASSVAVRTSGRGNEQFF.

This clone was picked up many times. V usage is TRBV18 and J usage is TRBJ1-2; unclear D gene. Trimming shortened V by 7 bases and J by 2 bases, and 26 bases separated the two germline ends. Germline CDR1 is KGHSH and CDR2 is LQKENI. The CDR3 runs to 18 residues. The CDR3 loop reads CASYPNSGVEDGNYGYTF. The CDR3 DNA follows: TGTGCCAGCTACCCAAATAGTGGGGTGGAGGACGGCAACTATGGCTACACCTTC.

The chain carries TRBV9 and TRBJ2-7; possible D gene TRBD2, 5 bases. The CDR3 has 19 amino acids. Trimming cost V 0 bases and J 3 bases, with 25 bases left between them. Germline CDR1 SGDLS, CDR2 YYNGEE. The CDR3 sequence is CASSVGPEQSGLPIYEQYF. The DNA for the CDR3 is TGTGCCAGCAGCGTAGGGCCGGAACAGAGTGGACTCCCTATCTACGAGCAGTACTTC.

The rearrangement uses TRBV7-9 and TRBJ2-1, with D maybe TRBD1 (6 bases). Germline assignment: CDR1 SEHNR and CDR2 FQNEAQ (reference sequence). This CDR3 is 14 amino acids long. Trimming pared 5 bases from V and 15 bases from J, leaving 23 bases between. The DNA for the CDR3 is TGTGCCAGCAGCCCGACCCTAAGGGCCCAGGGGTTGTTCTTC. Residues: CASSPTLRAQGLFF.

This chain connects TRBV5-6 to TRBJ2-3; possibly TRBD1 for D (5 bases). Trimming stripped 5 bases from V and 5 bases from J, with 9 bases between. CDR1 is SGHDT, CDR2 YYEEEE, per germline. CDR3 length: 12 residues. The CDR3 protein is CASSFQGDTQYF. As DNA, the CDR3 is TGTGCCAGCAGTTTTCAGGGAGATACGCAGTATTTT.

V gene TRBV6-1 combines with J gene TRBJ1-1; possible D gene TRBD1, 6 bases. Trimming shortened V by 5 bases and J by 10 bases, and 20 bases separated the two germline ends. There are 14 residues in the CDR3. Germline V CDR1 and CDR2: MNHNS, SASEGT. Written as DNA, the CDR3 is TGTGCCAGCAGTCCAACCCTCCGGACAGACGGAGCTTTCTTT. Its protein product is CASSPTLRTDGAFF.

The chain employs TRBV7-9 and TRBJ1-4; 7 bases line up with TRBD1. Germline loops: CDR1 SEHNR, CDR2 FQNEAQ (reference sequence). The CDR3 is 12 residues long. The V gene end was trimmed by 1 base and the J gene end by 13 bases; junction bases not matched to a gene: 3. In DNA, the CDR3 is TGTGCCAGCAGCTTAGGAAGGGACAGACTGTTTTTT. Translating gives CASSLGRDRLFF.

The chain employs TRBV15 and TRBJ1-1; a weak D match, TRBD1 (5 bases). V was trimmed by 2 bases and J by 7 bases, leaving 20 bases between them. Germline V gene sequence: CDR1 LNHNV, CDR2 YYDKDF (reference sequence). The CDR3 spans 16 residues. The CDR3 region has the DNA TGTGCCACCAGCAGACCATCTTCTTCGAGGACAAATGAAGCTTTCTTT. Protein: CATSRPSSSRTNEAFF.

CDR3 loop: CAWTARADNEQFF. The DNA of the CDR3 is TGTGCCTGGACTGCCCGTGCAGACAATGAGCAGTTCTTC. This chain joins TRBV30 and TRBJ2-1; D is uncertain. The V end lost 4 bases, the J end lost 5 bases, and 12 bases lay between the germline ends. The CDR3 length is 13 residues. Germline V gives CDR1 GTSNPN, CDR2 SVGIG (reference sequence).

This chain joins TRBV7-2 and TRBJ1-1; the D is unclear. V gave up 2 bases and J gave up 5 bases, with 9 bases separating them. Germline CDR1 is SGHTA and CDR2 is FQGNSA. CDR3 length equals 13 residues. The CDR3 is CASSLPPGTEAFF. DNA of the CDR3: TGTGCCAGCAGCTTACCCCCGGGGACTGAAGCTTTCTTT.